These 15 T cell receptor beta chains originate from one sample sequenced in a study of T cell responses to AZD1222 COVID-19 vaccine. Clones were read by immunoSEQ multiplex PCR, and TCRdb kept only the in-frame ones, dropping some. The sample includes about 210,000 clones, 94% of them seen just once. This specimen was peripheral blood, taken 28 days after the second dose of the MenACWY control vaccine. These TCRs come from an adult who received the MenACWY meningococcal vaccine as a control.

The chain recombines TRBV7-9 with TRBJ2-2; TRBD2 aligns across 10 bases. The V and J ends lost 6 bases and 5 bases, in that order; junction bases with no gene match: 9. Germline values: CDR1 SEHNR, CDR2 FQNEAQ (reference sequence). The CDR3 length is 16 residues. CDR3 protein: CASRDGTSGETGELFF. For the CDR3, the DNA is TGTGCCAGCAGGGATGGAACTAGCGGGGAGACCGGGGAGCTGTTTTTT.

A word on this clone: Other DNA sequences in the same sample also yield this CDR3. The gene calls are TRBV6-5 and TRBJ1-1; D call uncertain. V was cut by 0 bases and J by 0 bases, with 5 bases left in between. Germline V CDR1 and CDR2: MNHEY, SVGAGI. The CDR3 length is 14 residues. The CDR3, as DNA: TGTGCCAGCAGTTACTCGAGTATGAACACTGAAGCTTTCTTT. This codes for CASSYSSMNTEAFF.

This chain uses TRBV2 with TRBJ2-7, with TRBD2 identical over 8 bases. This CDR3 is built from 13 residues. The germline CDR1 and CDR2 sequences are SNHLY and FYNNEI. V was pared by 8 bases and J by 2 bases, with 5 bases of the junction left unmatched. CDR3 region: CASREGAPYEQYF. The CDR3 DNA follows: TGTGCCAGCCGGGAGGGTGCTCCCTACGAGCAGTACTTC.

The gene calls are TRBV5-4 and TRBJ2-7; 7 bases agree with TRBD2. V dropped 4 bases and J dropped 0; count of bases not matched to a gene: 4. This CDR3 is 14 amino acids long. Germline assignment: CDR1 SGHNT and CDR2 YYREEE (reference sequence). The CDR3 DNA sequence: TGTGCCAGCAGCCTGGCGGGGGACTCCTACGAGCAGTACTTC. Encoded protein: CASSLAGDSYEQYF.

The CDR3, as DNA: TGTGCCAGCAGCTTAGCCAAGGGCTACACCTTC. Translation: CASSLAKGYTF. This chain links TRBV11-2 with TRBJ1-2; D is undetermined. CDR1 and CDR2 (germline): SGHAT, FQNNGV. The CDR3 contains 11 residues. V was pared by 1 base and J by 8 bases, with 5 bases between. Complete variable domain (other parts from reference TRBV11-2 and TRBJ1-2): EAGVAQSPRYKIIEKRQSVAFWCNPISGHATLYWYQQILGQGPKLLIQFQNNGVVDDSQLPKDRFSAERLKGVDSTLKIQPAKLEDSAVYLCASSLAKGYTFGSGTRLTVV.

The gene calls are TRBV19 and TRBJ1-5; the match to TRBD1 covers 9 bases. The CDR3 sequence is 15 residues long. With 10 bases clipped from V and 3 bases from J, the junction kept 10 bases outside the gene matches. Germline V gives CDR1 LNHDA, CDR2 SQIVND (reference sequence). The CDR3 protein is CATGPGQGFNQPQHF. The CDR3 nucleotides read TGTGCCACTGGCCCGGGACAGGGATTCAATCAGCCCCAGCATTTT.

V usage is TRBV9 and J usage is TRBJ2-3; possible D gene TRBD2, 7 bases. This CDR3 is 15 amino acids long. The V and J ends lost 7 bases and 0 bases respectively, with 15 bases between them. Germline lookup yields CDR1 SGDLS and CDR2 YYNGEE. The CDR3: CASRRGAVSTDTQYF. The CDR3 DNA follows: TGTGCCAGCCGTCGGGGGGCCGTGAGCACAGATACGCAGTATTTT.

The genes are TRBV28 and TRBJ2-3; D assignment may be TRBD1 or TRBD2 (5 bases each). The CDR3 runs 18 residues. Germline assignment: CDR1 MDHEN and CDR2 SYDVKM. V was cut by 6 bases and J by 2 bases, with 24 bases left in between. This chain's CDR3 is CASSGLLSTGPTTDTQYF. Here the CDR3 DNA reads TGTGCCAGCAGCGGTCTACTCTCGACGGGACCCACCACAGATACGCAGTATTTT.

This clone has only one observation. The rearrangement joins TRBV6-5 to TRBJ1-1; tentative D call: TRBD1 (5 bases). This CDR3 has 14 residues. The V end lost 2 bases, the J end lost 1 base, and 8 bases lay between the germline ends. Germline CDR1 is MNHEY and CDR2 is SVGAGI. The chain's CDR3 is CASSYQGPNTEAFF. The CDR3 DNA follows: TGTGCCAGCAGTTACCAGGGACCGAACACTGAAGCTTTCTTT.

The gene calls are TRBV10-3 and TRBJ2-1, with 10 nucleotides matching TRBD2. Losses at the gene ends were 5 bases for V and 0 bases for J; bases not matched to a gene: 4. This CDR3 region has 16 residues. Per germline, CDR1 ENHRY and CDR2 SYGVKD. The CDR3 here is CAISLAGASSYNEQFF. DNA for the CDR3: TGTGCCATCAGTCTAGCGGGGGCCAGCTCCTACAATGAGCAGTTCTTC.

The J gene is TRBJ2-1, the V gene TRBV4-3; D is ambiguous. Germline V gives CDR1 LGHNA, CDR2 YSLEER. The germline V and J ends were trimmed by 4 bases and 6 bases, with 22 bases remaining between them. CDR3 length: 17 amino acids. This CDR3 is CASSLERGPTTRNEQFF. In DNA form, the CDR3 reads TGCGCCAGCAGCCTCGAGAGAGGCCCCACCACCCGCAATGAGCAGTTCTTC.

The count of this clone is one. The chain has TRBV27 and TRBJ2-7; D may be TRBD2 (7 bases). This CDR3 comprises 16 residues. The V gene's germline CDR1 is MNHEY and CDR2 SMNVEV (reference sequence). V gave up 5 bases and J gave up 2 bases, with 19 bases separating them. CDR3 coding DNA: TGTGCCAGCAGTCCGGACAAACAGGGAGGGACCTACGAGCAGTACTTC. Translation: CASSPDKQGGTYEQYF.

This chain connects TRBV30 to TRBJ1-1, with D possibly matching TRBD1 (6 bases). This CDR3 comprises 14 residues. V was trimmed by 8 bases and J by 0 bases, leaving 16 bases between them. Germline V gene sequence: CDR1 GTSNPN, CDR2 SVGIG (reference sequence). The CDR3 DNA sequence: TGTGCCCATATAAAACAGGGAGTGAACACTGAAGCTTTCTTT. This encodes CAHIKQGVNTEAFF.

Points on this clone: This specimen includes other DNA sequences encoding the same CDR3. V usage is TRBV7-3 and J usage is TRBJ2-2; D unclear. Germline V gene data show CDR1 as SGHTA and CDR2 as FQGTGA. The CDR3 is made up of 13 amino acids. V was trimmed by 0 bases and J by 1 base, leaving 0 bases between them. Written as DNA, the CDR3 is TGTGCCAGCAGCTTAACGAACACCGGGGAGCTGTTTTTT. Translating gives CASSLTNTGELFF. The entire variable domain, with the rest obtained from reference TRBV7-3 and TRBJ2-2, is as follows: GAGVSQTPSNKVTEKGKYVELRCDPISGHTALYWYRQSLGQGPEFLIYFQGTGAADDSGLPNDRFFAVRPEGSVSTLKIQRTERGDSAVYLCASSLTNTGELFFGEGSRLTVL.

This chain joins TRBV29-1 and TRBJ2-5; D is unclear. The V end lost 0 bases, the J end lost 2 bases, and 10 bases lay between the germline ends. Germline-derived CDR1 and CDR2 are SQVTM and ANQGSEA. The CDR3 runs to 14 residues. CDR3 amino acids: CSVEDWSKQETQYF. CDR3 DNA sequence: TGCAGCGTTGAAGATTGGAGTAAACAAGAGACCCAGTACTTC.